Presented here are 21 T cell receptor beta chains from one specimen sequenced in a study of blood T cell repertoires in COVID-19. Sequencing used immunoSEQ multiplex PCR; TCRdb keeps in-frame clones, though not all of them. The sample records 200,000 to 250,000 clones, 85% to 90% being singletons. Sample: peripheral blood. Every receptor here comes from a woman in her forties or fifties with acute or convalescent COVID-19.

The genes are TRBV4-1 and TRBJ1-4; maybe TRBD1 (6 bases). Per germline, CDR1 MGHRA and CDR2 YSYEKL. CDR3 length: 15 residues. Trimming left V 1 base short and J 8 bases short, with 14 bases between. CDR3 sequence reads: CASSQGGQEWEKLFF. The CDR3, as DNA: TGCGCCAGCAGCCAAGGGGGGCAGGAGTGGGAAAAACTGTTTTTT.

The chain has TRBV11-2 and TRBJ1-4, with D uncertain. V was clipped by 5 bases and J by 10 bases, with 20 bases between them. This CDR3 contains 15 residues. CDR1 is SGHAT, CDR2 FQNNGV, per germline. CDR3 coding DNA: TGTGCCAGCAGCCCGGGTGAGGGTGGGTTTCGAAAACTGTTTTTT. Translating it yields CASSPGEGGFRKLFF.

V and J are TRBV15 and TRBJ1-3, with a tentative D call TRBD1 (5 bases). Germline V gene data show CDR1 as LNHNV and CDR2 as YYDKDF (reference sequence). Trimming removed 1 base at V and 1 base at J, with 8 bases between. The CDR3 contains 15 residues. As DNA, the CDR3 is TGTGCCACCAGCAGAGGCGCAGGGTCTGGAAACACCATATATTTT. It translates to CATSRGAGSGNTIYF.

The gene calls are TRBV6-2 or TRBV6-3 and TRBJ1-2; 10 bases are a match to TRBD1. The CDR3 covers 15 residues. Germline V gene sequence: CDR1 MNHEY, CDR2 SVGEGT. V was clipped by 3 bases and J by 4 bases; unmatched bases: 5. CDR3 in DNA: TGTGCCAGCAGTTATAACCGGGACAGGGGCTATGGCTACACCTTC. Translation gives CASSYNRDRGYGYTF.

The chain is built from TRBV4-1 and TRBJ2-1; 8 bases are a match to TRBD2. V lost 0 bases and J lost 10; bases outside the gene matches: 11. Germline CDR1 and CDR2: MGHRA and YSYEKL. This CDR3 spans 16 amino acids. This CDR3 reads CASSQDPSGSSWEQFF. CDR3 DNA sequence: TGCGCCAGCAGCCAAGATCCCAGCGGGAGTAGCTGGGAGCAGTTCTTC.

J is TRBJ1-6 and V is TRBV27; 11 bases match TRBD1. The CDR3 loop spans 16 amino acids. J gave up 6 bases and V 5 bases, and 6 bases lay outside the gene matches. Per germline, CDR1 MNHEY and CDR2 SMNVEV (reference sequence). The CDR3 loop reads CASSPWDRGGNSPLHF. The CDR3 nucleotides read TGTGCCAGCAGTCCCTGGGACAGGGGGGGTAATTCACCCCTCCACTTT.

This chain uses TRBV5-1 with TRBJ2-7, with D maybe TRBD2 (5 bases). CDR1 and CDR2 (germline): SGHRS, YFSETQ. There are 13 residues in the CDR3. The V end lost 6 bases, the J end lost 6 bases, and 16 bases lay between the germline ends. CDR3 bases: TGCGCCAGCACGGACGCGGACCGGGGCGAGCAGTACTTC. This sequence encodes CASTDADRGEQYF.

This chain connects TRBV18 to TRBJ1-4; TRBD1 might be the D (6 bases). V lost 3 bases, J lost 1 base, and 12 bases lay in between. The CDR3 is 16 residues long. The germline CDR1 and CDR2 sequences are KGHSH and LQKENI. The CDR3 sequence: CASSPRSGETNEKLFF. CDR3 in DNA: TGTGCCAGCTCACCCCGGTCAGGGGAAACTAATGAAAAACTGTTTTTT.

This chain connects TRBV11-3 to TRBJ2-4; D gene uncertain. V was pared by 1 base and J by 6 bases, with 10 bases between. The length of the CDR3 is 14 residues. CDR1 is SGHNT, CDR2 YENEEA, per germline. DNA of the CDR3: TGTGCCAGCAGCTTAGGTAGAACGGTAAACATTCAGTACTTC. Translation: CASSLGRTVNIQYF.

CDR3 sequence reads: CASSSDRQNTEAFF. CDR3 in DNA: TGTGCCAGCAGCTCTGATAGACAAAACACTGAAGCTTTCTTT. This rearrangement joins TRBV5-8 to TRBJ1-1; D remains unclear. This CDR3 has 14 residues. Per germline, CDR1 SGHTS and CDR2 YDEGEE. Trimming took off 3 bases at V and 2 bases at J, with 11 bases between the two ends.

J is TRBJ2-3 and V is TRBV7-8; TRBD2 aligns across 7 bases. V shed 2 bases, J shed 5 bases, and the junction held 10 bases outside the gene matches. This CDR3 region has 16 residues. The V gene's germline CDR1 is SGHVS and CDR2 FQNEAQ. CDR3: CASSLMGLSGQDTQYF. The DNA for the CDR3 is TGTGCCAGCAGCTTAATGGGACTAAGCGGGCAAGATACGCAGTATTTT.

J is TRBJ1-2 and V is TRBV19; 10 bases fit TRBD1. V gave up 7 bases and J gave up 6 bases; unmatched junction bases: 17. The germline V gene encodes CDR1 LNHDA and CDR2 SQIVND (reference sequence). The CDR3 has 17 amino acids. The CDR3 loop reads CASTIGGPGQGNDGYTF. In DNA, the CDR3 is TGTGCCAGTACCATTGGCGGACCGGGACAGGGGAATGATGGCTACACCTTC.

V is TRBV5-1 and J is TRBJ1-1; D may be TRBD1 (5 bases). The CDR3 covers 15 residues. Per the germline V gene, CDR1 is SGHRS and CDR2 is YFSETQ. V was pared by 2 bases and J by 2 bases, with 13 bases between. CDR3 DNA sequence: TGCGCCAGCAGCTTTGGGGGGACGGGAAACACTGAAGCTTTCTTT. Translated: CASSFGGTGNTEAFF.

This CDR3 reads CASSQDQGAGNEKLFF. For the CDR3, the DNA is TGCGCCAGCAGCCAAGATCAGGGGGCTGGTAATGAAAAACTGTTTTTT. V usage is TRBV4-3 and J usage is TRBJ1-4; 8 bases map to TRBD1. This CDR3 contains 16 residues. Germline CDR1 is LGHNA and CDR2 is YSLEER. J gave up 4 bases and V 0 bases, and 4 bases lay outside the gene matches.

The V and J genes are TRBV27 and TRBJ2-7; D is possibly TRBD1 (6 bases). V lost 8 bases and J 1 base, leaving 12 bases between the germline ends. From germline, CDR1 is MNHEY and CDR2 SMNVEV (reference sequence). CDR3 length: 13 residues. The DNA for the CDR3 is TGTGCCAGCGGGCGCAGGGGTTCCTACGAGCAGTACTTC. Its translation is CASGRRGSYEQYF.

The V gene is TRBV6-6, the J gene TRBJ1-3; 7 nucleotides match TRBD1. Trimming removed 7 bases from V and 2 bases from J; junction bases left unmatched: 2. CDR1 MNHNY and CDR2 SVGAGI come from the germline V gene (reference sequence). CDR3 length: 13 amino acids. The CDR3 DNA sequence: TGTGCCAGCACCGACAGGGCTGGAAACACCATATATTTT. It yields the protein CASTDRAGNTIYF.

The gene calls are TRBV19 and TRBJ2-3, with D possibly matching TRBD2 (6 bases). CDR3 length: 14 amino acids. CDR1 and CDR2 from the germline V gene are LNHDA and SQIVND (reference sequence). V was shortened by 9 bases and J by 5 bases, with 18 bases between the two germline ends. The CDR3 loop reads CASSPQVAVDTQYF. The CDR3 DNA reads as TGTGCCAGCAGCCCCCAGGTAGCGGTAGATACGCAGTATTTT.

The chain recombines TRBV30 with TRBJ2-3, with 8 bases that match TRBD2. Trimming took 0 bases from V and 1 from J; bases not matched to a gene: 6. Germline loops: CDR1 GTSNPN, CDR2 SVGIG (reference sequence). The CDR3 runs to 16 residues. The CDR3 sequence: CAWSVPGLAGTDTQYF. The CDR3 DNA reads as TGTGCCTGGAGTGTCCCCGGACTAGCCGGCACAGATACGCAGTATTTT.

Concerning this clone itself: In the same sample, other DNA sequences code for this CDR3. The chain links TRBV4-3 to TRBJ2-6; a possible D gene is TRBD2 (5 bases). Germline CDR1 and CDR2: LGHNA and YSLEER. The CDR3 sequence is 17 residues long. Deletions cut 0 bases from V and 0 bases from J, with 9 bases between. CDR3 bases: TGCGCCAGCAGCCAAGATCGCGCGGGCTCTGGGGCCAACGTCCTGACTTTC. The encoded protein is CASSQDRAGSGANVLTF.

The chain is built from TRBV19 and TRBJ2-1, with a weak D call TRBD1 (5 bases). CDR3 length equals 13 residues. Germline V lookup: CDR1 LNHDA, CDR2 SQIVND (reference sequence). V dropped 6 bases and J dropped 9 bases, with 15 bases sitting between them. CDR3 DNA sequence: TGTGCCAGTAGCCTAGGGGTTTGGGGTGAGCAGTTCTTC. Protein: CASSLGVWGEQFF.

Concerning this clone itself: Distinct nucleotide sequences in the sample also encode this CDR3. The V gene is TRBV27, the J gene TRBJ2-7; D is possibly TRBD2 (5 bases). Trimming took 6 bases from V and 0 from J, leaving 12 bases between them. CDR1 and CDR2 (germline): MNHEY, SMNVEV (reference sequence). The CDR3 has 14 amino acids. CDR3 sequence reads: CASSSTGSSYEQYF. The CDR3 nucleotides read TGTGCCAGCAGCTCGACGGGAAGCTCCTACGAGCAGTACTTC.